The 14 T cell receptor beta chains reported below all come from one sample, sequenced in a study of T-cell memory formation after mild COVID-19. TCRdb used MiXCR to reprocess the 5' RACE reads, holding one entry per CDR3 protein. The repertoire holds around 370,000 distinct CDR3 sequences, with 20% to 25% as singletons. What was sequenced was PBMCs or a T cell subset sorted from them (not recorded which). The receptors originated from an adult woman who had mild COVID-19 (a few samples of this study predate the infection). Cell type and time point are not known.

V gene TRBV28 combines with J gene TRBJ2-7; 9 nucleotides align to TRBD1. Germline V gives CDR1 MDHEN, CDR2 SYDVKM. The CDR3 contains 15 residues. Trimming removed 6 bases from V and 2 bases from J; junction bases left unmatched: 8. CDR3 DNA sequence: TGTGCCAGCAGCGAAAGGACAGGGGCCACCTACGAGCAGTACTTC. Its translation is CASSERTGATYEQYF.

There are a few counts of this clonotype. This sequence joins TRBV12-3 or TRBV12-4 and TRBJ1-2; no reliable D call. This CDR3 contains 13 residues. V lost 8 bases to trimming and J lost 5 bases, with 15 bases between them. The CDR3 loop is CASSYSLGYGYTF. DNA of the CDR3: TGTGCCAGCTCGTATAGTCTAGGGTATGGCTACACCTTC.

This sequence joins TRBV2 and TRBJ1-6; 10 bases are a match to TRBD1. Trimming at V came to 3 bases and at J to 9 bases, leaving 5 bases not matched to a gene. Looked up from germline, CDR1 is SNHLY and CDR2 is FYNNEI. CDR3 length: 15 residues. The CDR3 loop is CASSDGQGEISPLHF. CDR3 bases: TGTGCCAGCAGTGACGGACAGGGGGAAATTTCACCCCTCCACTTT. Filled out from reference TRBV2 and TRBJ1-6, the complete variable domain reads EPEVTQTPSHQVTQMGQEVILRCVPISNHLYFYWYRQILGQKVEFLVSFYNNEISEKSEIFDDQFSVERPDGSNFTLKIRSTKLEDSAMYFCASSDGQGEISPLHFGNGTRLTVT.

The genes are TRBV18 and TRBJ2-7, with TRBD1 matching over 9 bases. The J segment lost 0 bases and the V segment lost 4 bases, leaving 4 bases of the junction unmatched. This CDR3 has 15 amino acids. Germline assignment: CDR1 KGHSH and CDR2 LQKENI. The CDR3 spells CASSRGQGPSYEQYF. CDR3 in DNA: TGTGCCAGCTCACGGGGACAGGGACCCTCCTACGAGCAGTACTTC. The entire variable domain, with the rest obtained from reference TRBV18 and TRBJ2-7, is as follows: NAGVMQNPRHLVRRRGQEARLRCSPMKGHSHVYWYRQLPEEGLKFMVYLQKENIIDESGMPKERFSAEFPKEGPSILRIQQVVRGDSAAYFCASSRGQGPSYEQYFGPGTRLTVT.

The chain carries TRBV20-1 and TRBJ2-2; possible D gene TRBD1, 6 bases. The CDR3 runs 14 residues. CDR1 is DFQATT and CDR2 is SNEGSKA in the germline V gene (reference sequence). Trimming removed 5 bases from V and 4 bases from J, with 14 bases in between. In DNA, the CDR3 is TGCAGTGCTGTGCCGGGACATAGCACCGGGGAGCTGTTTTTT. Protein product: CSAVPGHSTGELFF.

This chain connects TRBV7-9 to TRBJ2-5, with D unclear. V was trimmed by 7 bases and J by 0 bases, leaving 9 bases between them. Germline V gives CDR1 SEHNR, CDR2 FQNEAQ (reference sequence). This CDR3 spans 13 amino acids. This chain's CDR3 is CASTSQNQETQYF. CDR3 nucleotides: TGTGCCAGCACATCCCAAAACCAAGAGACCCAGTACTTC.

This clonotype was observed at least ten times. This chain connects TRBV11-3 to TRBJ2-7; the D call may be TRBD1 or TRBD2 (6 bases each). The CDR3 totals 15 residues. Germline V gene data show CDR1 as SGHNT and CDR2 as YENEEA. Trimming removed 4 bases from V and 2 bases from J, with 15 bases in between. CDR3 sequence (DNA): TGTGCCAGCAGCTATAAGAGGGGGGTTACCTACGAGCAGTACTTC. Amino acid sequence: CASSYKRGVTYEQYF.

The CDR3 sequence is CASSFTAGSTEAFF. Here the CDR3 DNA reads TGCGCCAGCAGCTTTACTGCCGGGTCCACTGAAGCTTTCTTT. The V gene is TRBV4-3, the J gene TRBJ1-1; D unclear. This CDR3 has 14 residues. Between the trimmed V and J ends, which lost 5 bases and 4 bases, there was a span of 14 bases. Germline V lookup: CDR1 LGHNA, CDR2 YSLEER.

This clonotype was observed a handful of times. The rearrangement joins TRBV5-1 to TRBJ1-1, with D unclear. Germline V CDR1 and CDR2: SGHRS, YFSETQ. CDR3 size: 14 residues. V lost 0 bases, J lost 7 bases, and 13 bases lay in between. This CDR3 reads CASSLGLVSDEAFF. DNA of the CDR3: TGCGCCAGCAGCTTGGGATTGGTGTCAGATGAAGCTTTCTTT.

In this sample, this clonotype turned up a few times. The rearrangement joins TRBV6-2 or TRBV6-3 to TRBJ2-6; D unclear. Trimming pared 0 bases from V and 1 base from J, leaving 10 bases between. Per the germline V gene, CDR1 is MNHEY and CDR2 is SVGEGT. The CDR3 contains 17 residues. The CDR3 loop reads CASSYSTGLSGANVLTF. CDR3 DNA sequence: TGTGCCAGCAGTTACTCGACCGGTTTATCTGGGGCCAACGTCCTGACTTTC.

This clonotype has a handful of counts. The gene calls are TRBV12-3 or TRBV12-4 and TRBJ2-7; 7 bases are a match to TRBD1. This CDR3 region has 15 residues. With V trimmed by 3 bases and J by 2 bases, 7 bases remained unmatched. CDR3 loop: CASSFHSGQTYEQYF. The CDR3 nucleotides are TGTGCCAGCAGTTTCCATTCGGGACAGACCTACGAGCAGTACTTC.

The CDR3 DNA is TGCGCCAGCAGCCAAGCTCCGGGACACAGCACAGATACGCAGTATTTT. It codes for CASSQAPGHSTDTQYF. The chain joins TRBV4-3 to TRBJ2-3; possibly TRBD1 for D (6 bases). The CDR3 is 16 residues long. With 1 base removed from V and 0 bases from J, the gap between germline ends came to 11 bases. Germline values: CDR1 LGHNA, CDR2 YSLEER.

This clonotype was seen repeatedly, ten times or more. The genes are TRBV9 and TRBJ2-1; D remains ambiguous. Per the germline V gene, CDR1 is SGDLS and CDR2 is YYNGEE. CDR3 length equals 13 residues. Trimming took 0 bases from V and 3 from J, leaving 4 bases between them. CDR3 in DNA: TGTGCCAGCAGCGTAGAAGACTACAATGAGCAGTTCTTC. Its protein is CASSVEDYNEQFF.

The rearrangement uses TRBV11-2 and TRBJ2-1; no clear D. The CDR3 runs 15 residues. Germline-derived CDR1 and CDR2 are SGHAT and FQNNGV. Trimming stripped 5 bases from V and 6 bases from J, with 17 bases between. Here the CDR3 DNA reads TGTGCCAGCAGCAGACCCGGGCCCAAAGGCAATGAGCAGTTCTTC. The encoded protein is CASSRPGPKGNEQFF.